One TCR beta chain is described in this entry. MiXCR was run by TCRdb on the 5' RACE reads, yielding one entry per CDR3 protein. The profile covers approximately 300,000 distinct CDR3 sequences, with around 10% appearing a single time and 2.5% to 4% taken by the ten largest. These data are taken from a study of T cells after yellow fever vaccination. The sequences come from CD4+ T cells sorted from PBMCs, collected 45 days after the yellow fever booster vaccination. This sequence was found in a young man who received the YFV17D yellow fever vaccine.

CDR3 sequence: CASRAEETQYF. CDR3 DNA sequence: TGTGCCAGCAGGGCAGAAGAGACCCAGTACTTC. The chain carries TRBV9 and TRBJ2-5; D gene uncertain. Per germline, CDR1 SGDLS and CDR2 YYNGEE. V gave up 5 bases and J gave up 3 bases, with 5 bases separating them. The CDR3 sequence is 11 residues long.